This record looks at one TCR beta chain sequence and its context. Additional DNA sequences in this sample encode the identical CDR3. This sample was taken from a study of shared clonotypes between healthy human individuals. The germline gives CDR1 LNHDA, CDR2 SQIVND (reference sequence). The CDR3 consists of 12 residues. V lost 3 bases, J lost 5 bases, and 6 bases lay in between. Assay: immunoSEQ multiplex PCR; the TCRdb copy retains only in-frame clones and omits some. This table has over a million clones, around 95% appearing once. The sequence was collected from a man aged 30 to 45 in good health. The sequenced sample was naive CD4+ T cells sorted from blood. Described subset: CD45RA+ positively selected. The V and J genes are TRBV19 and TRBJ2-3; D is undetermined. The CDR3 reads CASSIFGDTQYF. The CDR3 DNA sequence: TGTGCCAGTAGTATTTTTGGAGATACGCAGTATTTT.